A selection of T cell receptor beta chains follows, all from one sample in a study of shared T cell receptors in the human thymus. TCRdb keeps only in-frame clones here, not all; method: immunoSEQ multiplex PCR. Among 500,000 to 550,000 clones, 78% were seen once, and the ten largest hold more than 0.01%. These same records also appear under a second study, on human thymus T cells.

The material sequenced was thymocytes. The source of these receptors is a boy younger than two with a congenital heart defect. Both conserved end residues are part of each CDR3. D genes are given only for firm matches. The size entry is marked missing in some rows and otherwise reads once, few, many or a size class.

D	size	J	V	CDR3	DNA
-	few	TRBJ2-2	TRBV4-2	CASSQVTWEWHTGELFF	TGTGCCAGCAGCCAAGTGACGTGGGAGTGGCACACCGGGGAGCTGTTTTTT
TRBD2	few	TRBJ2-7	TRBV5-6	CASSLGAGTSGSYEQYF	TGTGCCAGCAGCTTGGGCGCCGGGACTAGCGGGAGTTACGAGCAGTACTTC
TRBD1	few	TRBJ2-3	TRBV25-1	CASRGPGGTPTDTQYF	TGTGCCAGCAGGGGGCCAGGGGGTACCCCCACAGATACGCAGTATTTT
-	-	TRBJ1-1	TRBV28	CASSTSGGAATEAFF	TGTGCCAGCAGTACCTCGGGGGGGGCTGCCACTGAAGCTTTCTTT
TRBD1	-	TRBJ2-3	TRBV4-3	CASSQGDRGRVTDTQYF	TGCGCCAGCAGCCAAGGGGACAGGGGGAGGGTCACAGATACGCAGTATTTT
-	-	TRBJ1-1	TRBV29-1	CSVAGLTNTEAFF	TGCAGCGTTGCAGGGTTGACGAACACTGAAGCTTTCTTT
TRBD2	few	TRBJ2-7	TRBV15	CATSRALGLVGSYEQYF	TGTGCCACCAGCAGAGCCCTGGGACTAGTGGGCTCCTACGAGCAGTACTTC
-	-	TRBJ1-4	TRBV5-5	CASSQTAKKLFF	TGTGCCAGCAGCCAAACCGCGAAAAAACTGTTTTTT
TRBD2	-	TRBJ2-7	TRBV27	CASSLGTTPYEQYF	TGTGCCAGCAGTTTGGGGACTACCCCCTACGAGCAGTACTTC
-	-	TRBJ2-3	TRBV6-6	CASRHREGTSTDTQYF	TGTGCCAGCAGGCACAGGGAGGGTACTAGCACAGATACGCAGTATTTT
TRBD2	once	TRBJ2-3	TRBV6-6	CASSYSGREGGDTQYF	TGTGCCAGCAGTTACTCTGGGCGGGAGGGCGGAGATACGCAGTATTTT
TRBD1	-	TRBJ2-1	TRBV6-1	CASSDRGRYYNEQFF	TGTGCCAGCAGTGACAGGGGGCGCTATTACAATGAGCAGTTCTTC
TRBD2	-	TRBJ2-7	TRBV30	CAWSVWWREAPYEQYF	TGTGCCTGGAGTGTATGGTGGCGGGAGGCCCCCTACGAGCAGTACTTC
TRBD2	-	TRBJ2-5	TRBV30	CAWSVIPGLRSETQYF	TGTGCCTGGAGTGTAATACCGGGACTACGGTCAGAGACCCAGTACTTC
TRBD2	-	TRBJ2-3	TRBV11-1	CASSLRGLAGVVGTDTQYF	TGTGCCAGCAGCCTGCGGGGACTAGCGGGAGTGGTTGGGACAGATACGCAGTATTTT
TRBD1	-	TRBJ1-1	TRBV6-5	CASTKRTGVNTEAFF	TGTGCCAGCACCAAACGGACAGGGGTGAACACTGAAGCTTTCTTT
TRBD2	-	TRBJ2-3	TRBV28	CASSPLKGLAGGCTDTQYF	TGTGCCAGCAGTCCCCTTAAGGGACTAGCGGGAGGCTGCACAGATACGCAGTATTTT
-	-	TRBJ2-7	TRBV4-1	CASSQDRAGGRSEQYF	TGCGCCAGCAGCCAAGATCGGGCGGGTGGCCGGAGCGAGCAGTACTTC
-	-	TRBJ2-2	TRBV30	CAWSRGHTGELFF	TGTGCCTGGAGTAGAGGTCACACCGGGGAGCTGTTTTTT
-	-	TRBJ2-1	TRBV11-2	CASSLILNNEQFF	TGTGCCAGCAGCTTAATACTTAACAATGAGCAGTTCTTC
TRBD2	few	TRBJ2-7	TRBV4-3	CASSPRLAGFYEQYF	TGCGCCAGCAGCCCTAGACTAGCGGGGTTCTACGAGCAGTACTTC
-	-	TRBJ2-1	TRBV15	CATSSRVVPPYNEQFF	TGTGCCACCAGCAGCCGAGTCGTTCCTCCATACAATGAGCAGTTCTTC
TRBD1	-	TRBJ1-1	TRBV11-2	CASSRQGGTEAFF	TGTGCCAGCAGCCGACAGGGGGGCACTGAAGCTTTCTTT
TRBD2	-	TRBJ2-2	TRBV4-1	CASSQDLGEGLVYTGELFF	TGCGCCAGCAGCCAAGATCTAGGGGAAGGACTAGTGTACACCGGGGAGCTGTTTTTT
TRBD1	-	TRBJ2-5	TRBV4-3	CASSQERTGQKTQYF	TGCGCCAGCAGCCAAGAACGGACAGGTCAAAAGACCCAGTACTTC